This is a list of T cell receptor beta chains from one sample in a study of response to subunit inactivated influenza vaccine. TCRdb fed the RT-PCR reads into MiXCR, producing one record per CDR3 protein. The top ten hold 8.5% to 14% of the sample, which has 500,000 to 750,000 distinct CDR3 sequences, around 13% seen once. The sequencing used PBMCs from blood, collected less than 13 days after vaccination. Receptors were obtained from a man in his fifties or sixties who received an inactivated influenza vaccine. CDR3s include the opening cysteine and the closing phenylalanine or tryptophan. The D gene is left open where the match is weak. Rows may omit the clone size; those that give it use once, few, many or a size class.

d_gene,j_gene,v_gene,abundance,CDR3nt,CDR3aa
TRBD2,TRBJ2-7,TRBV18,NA,TGTGCCAGCTCACCAAGACCCCTAGCGGGGGTGATCTTGGGGGAGCAGTACTTC,CASSPRPLAGVILGEQYF
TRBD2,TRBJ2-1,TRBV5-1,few,TGCGCCAGCAGCTCGGGACTAGCGGGAGGGAGCAATGAGCAGTTCTTC,CASSSGLAGGSNEQFF
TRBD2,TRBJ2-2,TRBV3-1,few,TGTGCCAGCAGCCAAGTGTCTAGCGGGGTAAACACCGGGGAGCTGTTTTTT,CASSQVSSGVNTGELFF
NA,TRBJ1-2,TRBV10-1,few,TGCGCCAGCAGTGAGTCGCCAGGGAAGAGTGGCTACACCTTC,CASSESPGKSGYTF
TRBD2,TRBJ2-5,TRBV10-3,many,TGTGCCACCCGGACTAGCGGGCGCCAAGAGACCCAGTACTTC,CATRTSGRQETQYF
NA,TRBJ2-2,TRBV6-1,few,TGTGCCAGCAGTGCCACGGGATCCGCCGGGGAGCTGTTTTTT,CASSATGSAGELFF
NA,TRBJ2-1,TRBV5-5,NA,TGTGCCAGCAGCTTGCGGGACTTCAATGAGCAGTTCTTC,CASSLRDFNEQFF
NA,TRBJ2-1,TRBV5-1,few,TGCGCCAGCAGCTTGGTTCCGGGTGGAGGGCTCTACAATGAGCAGTTCTTC,CASSLVPGGGLYNEQFF
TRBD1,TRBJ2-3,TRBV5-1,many,TGCGCCAGCAGCAGGGACAGGACAGATACGCAGTATTTT,CASSRDRTDTQYF
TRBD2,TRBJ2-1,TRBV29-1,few,TGCAGCGTTGAAGAGGTCGCGGGAGGGCTTGGTGAGCAGTTCTTC,CSVEEVAGGLGEQFF
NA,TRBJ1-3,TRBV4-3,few,TGCGCCAGCAGCTACACAACCGGAGCCGGGACCACCCTTGGGGGAAACACCATATATTTT,CASSYTTGAGTTLGGNTIYF
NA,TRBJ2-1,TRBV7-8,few,TGTGCCAGCAGCTTAGTTTTGGGAGTTGAGCAGTTCTTC,CASSLVLGVEQFF
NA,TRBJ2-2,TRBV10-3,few,TGTGCCATCAGTGAGCGTCGAGAGGGGCAGGGACGGACCGGGGAGCTGTTTTTT,CAISERREGQGRTGELFF
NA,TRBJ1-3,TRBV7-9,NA,TGTGCCAGCAGCTTAGACACCATATATTTT,CASSLDTIYF
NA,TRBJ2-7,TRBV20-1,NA,TGCAGTGCTCCCTTGGGGGCCCCAAGGTCCTACGAGCAGTACTTC,CSAPLGAPRSYEQYF
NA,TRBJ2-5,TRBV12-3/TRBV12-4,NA,TGTGCCAGCCGAGGGGGAACCCAAGAGACCCAGTACTTC,CASRGGTQETQYF